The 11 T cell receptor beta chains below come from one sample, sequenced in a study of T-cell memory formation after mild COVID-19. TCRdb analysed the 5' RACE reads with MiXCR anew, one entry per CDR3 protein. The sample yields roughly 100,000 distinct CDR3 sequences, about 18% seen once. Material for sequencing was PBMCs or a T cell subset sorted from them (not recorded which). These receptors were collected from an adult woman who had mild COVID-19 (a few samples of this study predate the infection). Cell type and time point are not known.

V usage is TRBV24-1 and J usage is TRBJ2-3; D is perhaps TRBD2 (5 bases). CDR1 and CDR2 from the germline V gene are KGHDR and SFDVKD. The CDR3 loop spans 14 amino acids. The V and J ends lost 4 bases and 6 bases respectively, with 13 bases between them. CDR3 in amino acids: CATSETTSGDTQYF. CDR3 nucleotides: TGTGCCACCAGTGAGACTACCTCGGGGGATACGCAGTATTTT.

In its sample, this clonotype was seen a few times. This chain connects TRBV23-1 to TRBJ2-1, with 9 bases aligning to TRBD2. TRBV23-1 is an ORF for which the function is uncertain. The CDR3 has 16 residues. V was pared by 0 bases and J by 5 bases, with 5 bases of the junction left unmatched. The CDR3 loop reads CASSQSKGLAHNEQFF. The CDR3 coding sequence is TGCGCCAGCAGTCAATCAAAGGGACTAGCACACAATGAGCAGTTCTTC.

DNA for the CDR3: TGTGCCAGCAGCGCAGGGACTAGCGGTTCCTACAATGAGCAGTTCTTC. Protein: CASSAGTSGSYNEQFF. The V gene is TRBV9, the J gene TRBJ2-1, with 11 bases lining up with TRBD2. This CDR3 has 16 residues. V lost 3 bases and J lost 1; bases outside the gene matches: 3. Germline assignment: CDR1 SGDLS and CDR2 YYNGEE.

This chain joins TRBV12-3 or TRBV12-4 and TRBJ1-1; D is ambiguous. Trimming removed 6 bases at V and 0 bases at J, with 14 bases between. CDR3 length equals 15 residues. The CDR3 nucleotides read TGTGCCAGCAGCCCCATGGGCCCCCTGAACACTGAAGCTTTCTTT. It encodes CASSPMGPLNTEAFF.

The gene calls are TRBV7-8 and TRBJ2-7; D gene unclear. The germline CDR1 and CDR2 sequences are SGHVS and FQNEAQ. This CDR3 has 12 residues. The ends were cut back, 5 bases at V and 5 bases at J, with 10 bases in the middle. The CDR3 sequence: CASSPRSNEQYF. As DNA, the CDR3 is TGTGCCAGCAGCCCCCGAAGCAACGAGCAGTACTTC.

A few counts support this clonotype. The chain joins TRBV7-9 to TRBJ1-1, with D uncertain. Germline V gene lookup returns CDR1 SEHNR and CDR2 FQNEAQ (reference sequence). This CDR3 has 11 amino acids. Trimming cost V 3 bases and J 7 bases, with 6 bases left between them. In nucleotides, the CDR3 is TGTGCCAGCAGCTTTACGGGTGAAGCTTTCTTT. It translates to CASSFTGEAFF.

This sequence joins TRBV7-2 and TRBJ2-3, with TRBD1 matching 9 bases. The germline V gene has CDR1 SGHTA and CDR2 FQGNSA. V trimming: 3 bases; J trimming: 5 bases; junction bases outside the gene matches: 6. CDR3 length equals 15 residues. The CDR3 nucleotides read TGTGCCAGCAGCTTGGTTGGACAGGGGAAAGATACGCAGTATTTT. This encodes CASSLVGQGKDTQYF.

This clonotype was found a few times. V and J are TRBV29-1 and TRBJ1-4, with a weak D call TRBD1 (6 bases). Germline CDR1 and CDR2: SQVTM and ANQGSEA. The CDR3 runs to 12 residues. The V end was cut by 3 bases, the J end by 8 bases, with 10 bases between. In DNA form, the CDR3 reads TGCAGCGTTGAGGGGGGCGAGGAAAAACTGTTTTTT. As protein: CSVEGGEEKLFF.

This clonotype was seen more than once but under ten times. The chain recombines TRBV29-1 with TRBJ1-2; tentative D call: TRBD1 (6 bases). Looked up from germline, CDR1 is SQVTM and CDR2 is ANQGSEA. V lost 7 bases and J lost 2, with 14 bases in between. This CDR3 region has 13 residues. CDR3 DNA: TGCAGCGCAACACACAGGGACAACTATGGCTACACCTTC. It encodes CSATHRDNYGYTF.

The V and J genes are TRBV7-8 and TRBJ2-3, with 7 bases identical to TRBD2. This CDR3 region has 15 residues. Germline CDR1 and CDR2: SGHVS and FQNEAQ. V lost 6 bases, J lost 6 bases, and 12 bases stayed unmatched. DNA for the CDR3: TGTGCCAGCAGAAGGGAGGGACCCCAAATCGATACGCAGTATTTT. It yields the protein CASRREGPQIDTQYF.

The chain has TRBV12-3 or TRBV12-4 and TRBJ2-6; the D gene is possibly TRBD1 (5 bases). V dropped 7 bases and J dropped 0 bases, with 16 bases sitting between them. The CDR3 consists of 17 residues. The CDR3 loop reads CASTPDRPDSGANVLTF. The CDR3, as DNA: TGTGCCAGCACCCCCGACAGACCCGACTCTGGGGCCAACGTCCTGACTTTC.